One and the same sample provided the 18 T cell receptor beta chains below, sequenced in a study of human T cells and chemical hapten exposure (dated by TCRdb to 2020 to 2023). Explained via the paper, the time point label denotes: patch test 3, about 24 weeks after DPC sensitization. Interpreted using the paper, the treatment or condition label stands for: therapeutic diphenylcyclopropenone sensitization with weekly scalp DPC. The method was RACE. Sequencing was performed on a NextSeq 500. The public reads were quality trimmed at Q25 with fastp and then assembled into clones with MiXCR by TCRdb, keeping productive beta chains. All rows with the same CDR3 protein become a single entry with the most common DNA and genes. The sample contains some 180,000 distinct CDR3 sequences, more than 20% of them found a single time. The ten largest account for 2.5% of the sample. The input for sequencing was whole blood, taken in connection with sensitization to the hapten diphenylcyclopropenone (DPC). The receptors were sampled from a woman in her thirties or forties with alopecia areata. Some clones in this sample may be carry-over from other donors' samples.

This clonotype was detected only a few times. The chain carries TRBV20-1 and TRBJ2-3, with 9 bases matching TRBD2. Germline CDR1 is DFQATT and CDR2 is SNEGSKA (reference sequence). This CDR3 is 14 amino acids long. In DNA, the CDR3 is TGCAGCCTGGGGGCTAGCGGGATCACAGATACGCAGTATTTT. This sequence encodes CSLGASGITDTQYF.

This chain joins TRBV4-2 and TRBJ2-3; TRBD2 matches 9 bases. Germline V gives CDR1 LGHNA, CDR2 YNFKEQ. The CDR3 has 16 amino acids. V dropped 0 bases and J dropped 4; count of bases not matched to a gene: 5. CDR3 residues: CASSQDSGRGADTQYF. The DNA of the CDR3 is TGTGCCAGCAGCCAAGATAGCGGGAGAGGGGCAGATACGCAGTATTTT.

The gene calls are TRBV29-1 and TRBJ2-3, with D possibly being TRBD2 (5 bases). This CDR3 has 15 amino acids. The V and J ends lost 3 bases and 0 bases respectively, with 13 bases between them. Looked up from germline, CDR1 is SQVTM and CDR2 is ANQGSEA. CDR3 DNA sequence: TGCAGCGTTGAGCGCTCAGCGGAAAGCACAGATACGCAGTATTTT. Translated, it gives CSVERSAESTDTQYF.

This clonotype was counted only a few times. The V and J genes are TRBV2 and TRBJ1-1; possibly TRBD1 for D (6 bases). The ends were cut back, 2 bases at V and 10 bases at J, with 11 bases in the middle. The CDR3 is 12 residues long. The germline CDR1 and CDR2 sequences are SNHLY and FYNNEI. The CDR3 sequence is CASSEQGPVAFF. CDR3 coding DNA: TGTGCCAGCAGTGAACAGGGGCCCGTAGCTTTCTTT.

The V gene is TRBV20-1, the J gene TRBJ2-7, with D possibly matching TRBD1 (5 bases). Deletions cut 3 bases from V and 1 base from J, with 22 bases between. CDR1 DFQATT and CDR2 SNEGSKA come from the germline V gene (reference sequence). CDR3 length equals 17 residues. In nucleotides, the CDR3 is TGCAGTGCTAGTGGCCCGAAGGACACCCGCAGGTCCTACGAGCAGTACTTC. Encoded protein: CSASGPKDTRRSYEQYF.

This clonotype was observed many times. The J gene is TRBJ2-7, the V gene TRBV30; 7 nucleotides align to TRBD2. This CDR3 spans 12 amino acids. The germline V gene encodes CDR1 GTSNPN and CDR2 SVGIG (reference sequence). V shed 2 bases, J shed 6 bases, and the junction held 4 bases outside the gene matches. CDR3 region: CAWSPGGSEQYF. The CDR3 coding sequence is TGTGCCTGGAGTCCCGGGGGGAGCGAGCAGTACTTC.

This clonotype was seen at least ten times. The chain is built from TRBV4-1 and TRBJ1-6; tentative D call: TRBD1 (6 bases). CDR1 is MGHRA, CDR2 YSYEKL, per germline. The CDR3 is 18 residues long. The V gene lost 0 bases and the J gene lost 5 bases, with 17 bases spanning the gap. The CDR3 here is CASSQELWQGLNNSPLHF. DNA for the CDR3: TGCGCCAGCAGCCAAGAGCTTTGGCAGGGGTTGAATAATTCACCCCTCCACTTT.

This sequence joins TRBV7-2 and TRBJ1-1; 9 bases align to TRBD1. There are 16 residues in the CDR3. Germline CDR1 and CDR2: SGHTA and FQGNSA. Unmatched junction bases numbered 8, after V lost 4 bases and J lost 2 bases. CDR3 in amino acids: CASSSTGGMINTEAFF. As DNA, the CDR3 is TGTGCCAGCAGCTCAACAGGGGGCATGATAAACACTGAAGCTTTCTTT.

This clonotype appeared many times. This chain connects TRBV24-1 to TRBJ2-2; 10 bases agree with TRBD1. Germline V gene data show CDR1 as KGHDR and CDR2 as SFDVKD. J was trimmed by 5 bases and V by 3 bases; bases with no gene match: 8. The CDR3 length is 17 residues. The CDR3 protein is CATSDGPGTGVTGELFF. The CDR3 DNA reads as TGTGCCACCAGTGATGGTCCCGGGACAGGGGTAACCGGGGAGCTGTTTTTT.

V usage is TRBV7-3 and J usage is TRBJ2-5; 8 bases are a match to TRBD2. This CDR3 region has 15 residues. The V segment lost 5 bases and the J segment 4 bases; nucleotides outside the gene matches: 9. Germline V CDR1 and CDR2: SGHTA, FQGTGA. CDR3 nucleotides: TGTGCCAGCAGCCTCATACGGGGGGGCGGAGAGACCCAGTACTTC. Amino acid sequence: CASSLIRGGGETQYF.

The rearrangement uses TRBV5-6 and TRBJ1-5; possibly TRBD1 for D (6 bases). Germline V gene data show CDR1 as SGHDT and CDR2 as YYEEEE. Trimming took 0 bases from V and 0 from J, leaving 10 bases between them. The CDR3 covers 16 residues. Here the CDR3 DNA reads TGTGCCAGCAGCTTGGCAGGGGACCTTAGCAATCAGCCCCAGCATTTT. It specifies CASSLAGDLSNQPQHF.

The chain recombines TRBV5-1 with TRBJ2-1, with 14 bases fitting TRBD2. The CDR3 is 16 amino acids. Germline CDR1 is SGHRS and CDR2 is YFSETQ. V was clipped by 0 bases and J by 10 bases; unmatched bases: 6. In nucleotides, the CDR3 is TGCGCCAGCAGCTTGGGGGGGGGACTAGCGGGAGAAGAGCAGTTCTTC. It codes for CASSLGGGLAGEEQFF.

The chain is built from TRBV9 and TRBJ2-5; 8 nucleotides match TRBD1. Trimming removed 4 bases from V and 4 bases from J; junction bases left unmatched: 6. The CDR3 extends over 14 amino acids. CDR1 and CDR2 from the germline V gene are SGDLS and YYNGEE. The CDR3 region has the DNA TGTGCCAGCAGCTTTAGGACAGGGAGAGAGACCCAGTACTTC. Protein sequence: CASSFRTGRETQYF.

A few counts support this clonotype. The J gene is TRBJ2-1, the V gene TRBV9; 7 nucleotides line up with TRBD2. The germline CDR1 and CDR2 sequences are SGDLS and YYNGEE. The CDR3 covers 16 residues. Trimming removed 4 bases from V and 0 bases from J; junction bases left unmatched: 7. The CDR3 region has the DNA TGTGCCAGCAGCCGGAGCGGGGCGAGCTCCTACAATGAGCAGTTCTTC. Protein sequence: CASSRSGASSYNEQFF.

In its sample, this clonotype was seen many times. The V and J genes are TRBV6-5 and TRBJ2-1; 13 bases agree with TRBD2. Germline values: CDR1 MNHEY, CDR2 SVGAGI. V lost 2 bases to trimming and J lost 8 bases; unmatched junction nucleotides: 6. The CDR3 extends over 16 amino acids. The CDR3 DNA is TGTGCCAGCAGTTACCGGGGACTAGCGGGATCGGATGAGCAGTTCTTC. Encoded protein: CASSYRGLAGSDEQFF.

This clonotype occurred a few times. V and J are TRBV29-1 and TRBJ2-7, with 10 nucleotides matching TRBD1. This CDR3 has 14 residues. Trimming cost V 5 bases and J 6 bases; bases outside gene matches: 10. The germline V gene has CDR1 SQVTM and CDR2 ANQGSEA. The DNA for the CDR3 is TGCAGCGTTTCCCGGGACAGGGGCCTCGGCGAGCAGTACTTC. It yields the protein CSVSRDRGLGEQYF.

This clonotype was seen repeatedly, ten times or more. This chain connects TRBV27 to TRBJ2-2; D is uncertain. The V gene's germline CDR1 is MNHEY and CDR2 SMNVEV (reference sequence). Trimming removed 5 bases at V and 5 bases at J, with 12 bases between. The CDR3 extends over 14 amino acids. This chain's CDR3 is CASSTRSSTGELFF. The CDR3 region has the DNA TGTGCCAGCAGTACACGATCTAGTACCGGGGAGCTGTTTTTT.

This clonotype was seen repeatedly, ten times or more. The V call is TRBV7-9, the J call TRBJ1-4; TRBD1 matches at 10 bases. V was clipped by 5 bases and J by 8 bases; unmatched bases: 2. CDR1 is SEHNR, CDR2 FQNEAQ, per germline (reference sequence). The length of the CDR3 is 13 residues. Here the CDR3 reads CASSPTGGEKLFF. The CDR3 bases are TGTGCCAGCAGCCCGACAGGGGGCGAAAAACTGTTTTTT. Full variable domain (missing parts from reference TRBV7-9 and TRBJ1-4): DTGVSQNPRHKITKRGQNVTFRCDPISEHNRLYWYRQTLGQGPEFLTYFQNEAQLEKSRLLSDRFSAERPKGSFSTLEIQRTEQGDSAMYLCASSPTGGEKLFFGSGTQLSVL.